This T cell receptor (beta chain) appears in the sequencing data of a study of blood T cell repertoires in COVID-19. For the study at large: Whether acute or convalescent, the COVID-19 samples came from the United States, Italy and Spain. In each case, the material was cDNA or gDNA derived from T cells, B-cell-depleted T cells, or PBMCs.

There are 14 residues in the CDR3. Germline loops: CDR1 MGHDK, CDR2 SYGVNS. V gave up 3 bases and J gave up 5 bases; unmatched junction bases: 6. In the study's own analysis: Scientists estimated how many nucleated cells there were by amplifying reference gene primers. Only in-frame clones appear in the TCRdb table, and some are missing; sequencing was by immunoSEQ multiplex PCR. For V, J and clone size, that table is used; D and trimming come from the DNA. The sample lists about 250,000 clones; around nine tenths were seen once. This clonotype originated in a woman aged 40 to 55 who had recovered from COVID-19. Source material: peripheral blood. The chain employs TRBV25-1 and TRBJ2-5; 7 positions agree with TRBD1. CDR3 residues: CASSDHRGLETQYF. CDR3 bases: TGTGCCAGCAGTGACCACAGGGGTTTGGAGACCCAGTACTTC.